This record concerns one T cell receptor (beta chain) sequence. Its antigen is not identified. The record originates from a study of radiotherapy plus CTLA-4 blockade in lung cancer. The wider study: Objective response rate was over 15%; disease control rate, 25% to 35%.

The repertoire was sequenced with immunoSEQ multiplex PCR; TCRdb's copy has only in-frame clones and lacks some. The data contain tens of thousands of clones, around 80% of them singletons. It was focal radiation plus CTLA-4 blockade with ipilimumab that patients with chemo-refractory metastatic non-small-cell lung cancer received. General observations from the study: Early clonal dynamics of blood T cells, together with interferon-beta, were reported as the best response predictor. After radiotherapy and ipilimumab, tumor-derived clones expanded in peripheral blood.

The CDR3 runs to 15 residues. The germline V gene has CDR1 SGDLS and CDR2 YYNGEE. The V end was cut by 0 bases, the J end by 0 bases, with 7 bases between. The chain carries TRBV9 and TRBJ1-5, with no clear D. This sequence was found in a human donor with non-small cell lung cancer who had a complete response to radiotherapy plus ipilimumab. Specimen: peripheral blood, collected from a patient treated with radiotherapy plus ipilimumab. The CDR3 reads CASSVGMDSNQPQHF. The CDR3, as DNA: TGTGCCAGCAGCGTAGGCATGGATAGCAATCAGCCCCAGCATTTT.